A single sample gave rise to the 10 T cell receptor beta chains below, sequenced in a study of blood T cell repertoires in COVID-19 (dated by TCRdb to about 2020). Libraries were constructed by the immunoSEQ multiplex PCR assay. What TCRdb holds here is the immuneACCESS table cut down to in-frame rearrangements. Part of the clones is not present; checked against another copy, under half of the missing clones reflect an unresolved V gene, and the others are unexplained. The sample contains about 200,000 clones, around nine tenths of them found a single time. Roughly 4% of the sample belongs to the ten largest clones. The specimen sequenced was PBMCs or T cells enriched from blood (not recorded which). These receptors originate from a woman aged 30 to 39 who had been exposed to COVID-19.

V is TRBV19 and J is TRBJ1-4; D is unclear. CDR3 length equals 15 residues. Per germline, CDR1 LNHDA and CDR2 SQIVND (reference sequence). The ends were cut back, 7 bases at V and 5 bases at J, with 17 bases in the middle. The CDR3 DNA follows: TGTGCCAGTACCTCCTCGCCTTCCGAGAATGAAAAACTGTTTTTT. Translation: CASTSSPSENEKLFF.

In its sample, this clone was seen a few times. The same CDR3 arises from other DNA sequences in this sample as well. The V gene is TRBV29-1, the J gene TRBJ1-5; possible D gene TRBD1, 5 bases. V shed 6 bases and J shed 4 bases, with 13 bases lying between them. Germline assignment: CDR1 SQVTM and CDR2 ANQGSEA. CDR3 length: 13 amino acids. The CDR3, as DNA: TGCAGCGTCCAAAGGGGCGGTAATCAGCCCCAGCATTTT. This codes for CSVQRGGNQPQHF.

The CDR3 region is CASSLGSINYGYTF. CDR3 coding DNA: TGCGCCAGCAGCTTGGGTTCAATTAACTATGGCTACACCTTC. The chain employs TRBV5-1 and TRBJ1-2, with D uncertain. This CDR3 is built from 14 residues. Per the germline V gene, CDR1 is SGHRS and CDR2 is YFSETQ. V was shortened by 0 bases and J by 1 base, with 7 bases between the two germline ends.

The chain links TRBV7-8 to TRBJ1-2; 7 nucleotides agree with TRBD1. V dropped 2 bases and J dropped 3; count of bases not matched to a gene: 0. Germline-derived CDR1 and CDR2 are SGHVS and FQNEAQ. The CDR3 totals 13 residues. DNA of the CDR3: TGTGCCAGCAGCTTAACAGGGGACTATGGCTACACCTTC. Its translation: CASSLTGDYGYTF.

The V and J genes are TRBV5-4 and TRBJ1-6; no reliable D call. The V end was cut by 1 base, the J end by 4 bases, with 6 bases between. CDR3 length equals 14 residues. Germline CDR1 and CDR2: SGHNT and YYREEE (reference sequence). In DNA, the CDR3 is TGTGCCAGCAGCTTGTCCGTTTATAATTCACCCCTCCACTTT. Residues: CASSLSVYNSPLHF.

The V and J genes are TRBV18 and TRBJ1-2; D is possibly TRBD1 (5 bases). V lost 3 bases, J lost 4 bases, and 12 bases lay in between. Germline V gene data show CDR1 as KGHSH and CDR2 as LQKENI. The CDR3 spans 14 residues. The CDR3 reads CASSPLTEPYGYTF. The CDR3 DNA reads TGTGCCAGCTCACCTCTGACAGAACCCTATGGCTACACCTTC.

The V call is TRBV2, the J call TRBJ1-5; 7 bases match TRBD1. The CDR3 runs 13 residues. From germline, CDR1 is SNHLY and CDR2 FYNNEI. V dropped 6 bases and J dropped 6; count of bases not matched to a gene: 5. In nucleotides, the CDR3 is TGTGCCAGCAGCAGACAGGGTGTTCAGCCCCAGCATTTT. Its protein product is CASSRQGVQPQHF.

This clone has just a few counts. The gene calls are TRBV11-2 and TRBJ2-3; 7 positions match TRBD2. The CDR3 is 15 residues long. After removal of 0 bases from V and 5 bases from J, the junction contained 5 bases not matched to a gene. Looked up from germline, CDR1 is SGHAT and CDR2 is FQNNGV. CDR3 amino acids: CASSLEGGFEDTQYF. Written as DNA, the CDR3 is TGTGCCAGCAGCTTAGAGGGGGGGTTTGAAGATACGCAGTATTTT.

This clone appeared a single time. The chain recombines TRBV7-6 with TRBJ1-4, with a weak D call TRBD1 (6 bases). CDR1 is SGHVS, CDR2 FNYEAQ, per germline. V was shortened by 1 base and J by 5 bases, with 17 bases between the two germline ends. The CDR3 has 17 residues. The CDR3 loop reads CASSLEPVSRGNEKLFF. For the CDR3, the DNA is TGTGCCAGCAGCTTAGAGCCGGTGTCCAGGGGAAATGAAAAACTGTTTTTT.

The V call is TRBV7-6, the J call TRBJ2-1, with 9 bases aligning to TRBD2. This CDR3 region has 16 residues. Trimming removed 1 base from V and 7 bases from J; junction bases left unmatched: 8. Germline CDR1 SGHVS, CDR2 FNYEAQ. The CDR3 is CASSLEQRGAGNEQFF. CDR3 nucleotide sequence: TGTGCCAGCAGCTTAGAACAGCGGGGGGCAGGGAATGAGCAGTTCTTC.